The rows below give T cell receptor beta chains drawn from one sample of a study of cytomegalovirus exposure and HLA in healthy donors. Profiling relied on immunoSEQ multiplex PCR, and the TCRdb table lists in-frame clones only, not all of them. The profile covers more than 95,000 clones, with 75% to 85% appearing a single time and about 9.1% taken by the ten largest. Sample: PBMCs. These receptors all stem from a woman aged 45-59 years in good health and CMV-seropositive. Both conserved end residues are part of each CDR3. D genes are given only for firm matches. Not all rows give a size; the values are once, few, many and, for expanded clones, a class.

NA	NA	TRBV19	TRBJ1-2	CASSQVPMDGYTF	TGTGCCAGTAGTCAGGTTCCTATGGATGGCTACACCTTC
NA	NA	TRBV4-2	TRBJ1-1	CASSQELTTLDTEAFF	TGTGCCAGCAGCCAAGAGTTGACAACGCTTGACACTGAAGCTTTCTTT
NA	TRBD2	TRBV7-9	TRBJ2-7	CASSSPQDSGGGEQYF	TGTGCCAGCAGCTCTCCCCAGGACTCTGGGGGGGGCGAGCAGTACTTC
NA	NA	TRBV6-1	TRBJ2-2	CASSRVTGELFF	TGTGCCAGCAGCCGAGTTACCGGGGAGCTGTTTTTT
once	NA	TRBV5-6	TRBJ1-3	CASSLGGMNTIYF	TGTGCCAGCAGCTTGGGGGGCATGAACACCATATATTTT
NA	NA	TRBV30	TRBJ2-5	CAWSVQGRETQYF	TGTGCCTGGAGTGTACAGGGCAGAGAGACCCAGTACTTC
NA	TRBD1	TRBV18	TRBJ1-6	CASSPPGGNSPLHF	TGTGCCAGCTCACCGCCAGGGGGGAATTCACCCCTCCACTTT
once	NA	TRBV5-1	TRBJ1-2	CASSSRGGMVSYYGYTF	TGCGCCAGCAGCTCGAGGGGAGGGATGGTCTCCTACTATGGCTACACCTTC
NA	NA	TRBV6-1	TRBJ1-1	CASSEARSRGLYWDTEAFF	TGTGCCAGCAGTGAAGCGCGGTCCAGGGGCCTCTATTGGGACACTGAAGCTTTCTTT
NA	NA	TRBV5-5	TRBJ2-5	CASSSSDRETQYF	TGTGCCAGCAGCTCTTCCGACAGAGAGACCCAGTACTTC
NA	NA	TRBV6-5	TRBJ2-7	CASSGGDEQYF	TGTGCCAGCAGTGGAGGTGACGAGCAGTACTTC
NA	TRBD2	TRBV4-1	TRBJ2-7	CASSPGLAGVYEQYF	TGCGCCAGCAGCCCCGGACTAGCGGGAGTCTACGAGCAGTACTTC
NA	TRBD2	TRBV27	TRBJ2-3	CASSPRTSGRGEQYF	TGTGCCAGCAGTCCCCGGACTAGCGGGAGAGGGGAGCAGTATTTT
NA	TRBD2	TRBV7-2	TRBJ2-1	CASTRTSGRHEQFF	TGTGCCAGCACCCGGACTAGCGGGAGGCATGAGCAGTTCTTC
NA	TRBD2	TRBV5-6	TRBJ2-5	CASSSPLAGGHSTQETQYF	TGTGCCAGCAGCTCCCCCCTAGCGGGGGGCCACTCTACCCAAGAGACCCAGTACTTC
NA	NA	TRBV9	TRBJ2-6	CASSVLGAGANVLTF	TGTGCCAGCAGCGTTCTAGGGGCTGGGGCCAACGTCCTGACTTTC
NA	TRBD1	TRBV4-1	TRBJ1-3	CASSQIPLQGAIRNTIYF	TGCGCCAGCAGCCAAATTCCGTTACAGGGGGCTATTAGAAACACCATATATTTT
once	NA	TRBV6-1	TRBJ1-2	CASSQDTTYGYTF	TGTGCCAGCAGTCAAGACACAACCTATGGCTACACCTTC
NA	NA	TRBV2	TRBJ2-4	CASSVEYSGNIQYF	TGTGCCAGCAGTGTTGAATATAGCGGAAACATTCAGTACTTC
NA	TRBD1	TRBV18	TRBJ1-2	CASSRDTGVNYGYTF	TGTGCCAGCTCACGCGATACAGGGGTTAACTATGGCTACACCTTC
NA	NA	TRBV6-5	TRBJ1-1	CASRQGRAIEAFF	TGTGCCAGCAGACAGGGACGGGCCATTGAAGCTTTCTTT
once	TRBD2	TRBV10-3	TRBJ2-1	CATGTSGAAYNEQFF	TGTGCCACCGGGACTAGCGGGGCTGCCTACAATGAGCAGTTCTTC
NA	TRBD1	TRBV4-1	TRBJ1-2	CASSLDPGQHYGYTF	TGCGCCAGCAGCCTCGATCCGGGACAGCACTATGGCTACACCTTC
few	NA	TRBV5-1	TRBJ2-7	CASSLDNYEQYF	TGCGCCAGCAGCTTGGACAACTACGAGCAGTACTTC
few	NA	TRBV7-2	TRBJ2-7	CASSLSWTRVYEQYF	TGTGCCAGCAGCTTAAGTTGGACACGAGTCTACGAGCAGTACTTC
NA	NA	TRBV14	TRBJ2-1	CASSPRTAGEQFF	TGTGCCAGCAGCCCCCGGACAGCAGGTGAGCAGTTCTTC
few	NA	TRBV27	TRBJ1-4	CASRDRDIGEKLFF	TGTGCCAGCAGAGACCGGGACATCGGTGAAAAACTGTTTTTT
NA	NA	TRBV9	TRBJ2-7	CASSVGSDSYEQYF	TGTGCCAGCAGCGTAGGGAGTGACTCCTACGAGCAGTACTTC
NA	TRBD2	TRBV6-4	TRBJ2-1	CASSELLAGAPVGLYNEQFF	TGTGCCAGCAGCGAGCTACTAGCGGGAGCCCCAGTCGGGCTATACAATGAGCAGTTCTTC
NA	NA	TRBV19	TRBJ2-3	CASSKARSSTDTQYF	TGTGCCAGTAGTAAGGCGCGGTCCAGCACAGATACGCAGTATTTT
NA	TRBD1	TRBV4-3	TRBJ2-1	CASSQEHSGGNEQFF	TGCGCCAGCAGCCAAGAACACTCAGGGGGCAATGAGCAGTTCTTC
NA	TRBD2	TRBV9	TRBJ2-1	CASSVASGAYNEQFF	TGTGCCAGCAGCGTAGCTAGCGGGGCATACAATGAGCAGTTCTTC
few	TRBD1	TRBV18	TRBJ2-2	CASSSGQGNTGELFF	TGTGCCAGCTCATCAGGACAGGGGAACACCGGGGAGCTGTTTTTT
few	TRBD1	TRBV5-6	TRBJ2-3	CASSQGQGATLYTDTQYF	TGTGCCAGCAGCCAGGGACAGGGGGCGACCTTATACACAGATACGCAGTATTTT
once	TRBD2	TRBV5-1	TRBJ2-3	CASSLAGGPADTQYF	TGCGCCAGCAGCCTGGCGGGGGGGCCGGCAGATACGCAGTATTTT
NA	TRBD1	TRBV4-3	TRBJ2-2	CASKGQYSNTGELFF	TGCGCCAGCAAGGGACAGTACTCGAACACCGGGGAGCTGTTTTTT
NA	NA	TRBV6-5	TRBJ1-1	CASSYFTGNTEAFF	TGTGCCAGCAGTTACTTTACAGGTAACACTGAAGCTTTCTTT
NA	TRBD2	TRBV2	TRBJ2-2	CASSERLADNTGELFF	TGTGCCAGCAGTGAAAGACTAGCGGATAACACCGGGGAGCTGTTTTTT
few	NA	TRBV6-5	TRBJ1-1	CASSSGQPTSAFF	TGTGCCAGCAGCTCAGGACAGCCCACTTCGGCTTTCTTT
once	TRBD2	TRBV10-2	TRBJ2-5	CASTPLLREGEETQYF	TGCGCCAGCACTCCCCTCTTGCGGGAGGGAGAAGAGACCCAGTACTTC
NA	NA	TRBV16	TRBJ2-7	CASSQFETVPLREQYF	TGTGCCAGCAGCCAATTTGAGACAGTACCATTAAGGGAGCAGTACTTC
NA	NA	TRBV30	TRBJ2-7	CAWGGPTYEQYF	TGTGCCTGGGGGGGCCCGACCTACGAGCAGTACTTC
NA	TRBD2	TRBV19	TRBJ2-5	CASRSGGLETQYF	TGTGCCAGTAGGTCGGGGGGGCTGGAGACCCAGTACTTC
once	NA	TRBV11-2	TRBJ1-1	CASSPREGRTEAFF	TGTGCCAGCAGCCCTAGGGAGGGTCGGACTGAAGCTTTCTTT
NA	TRBD1	TRBV7-2	TRBJ2-7	CASSSGQGPIYEQYF	TGTGCCAGCAGCTCAGGACAGGGGCCTATTTACGAGCAGTACTTC
NA	NA	TRBV6-5	TRBJ2-4	CASSRAQGLGIQYF	TGTGCCAGCAGCCGCGCCCAGGGGCTTGGCATTCAGTACTTC
NA	NA	TRBV10-3	TRBJ2-3	CAISGGVGATDTQYF	TGTGCCATCAGTGGTGGGGTGGGGGCCACAGATACGCAGTATTTT
once	NA	TRBV2	TRBJ2-7	CASSQQRRIYEQYF	TGTGCCAGCAGTCAACAACGGCGGATCTACGAGCAGTACTTC
NA	TRBD2	TRBV5-1	TRBJ2-3	CASSLSGGAADTQYF	TGCGCCAGCAGCCTTAGCGGGGGGGCGGCAGATACGCAGTATTTT
NA	TRBD2	TRBV7-2	TRBJ2-7	CASSLVVSSGSYEQYF	TGTGCCAGCAGCTTAGTGGTGTCTAGCGGGAGCTACGAGCAGTACTTC
few	TRBD1	TRBV28	TRBJ1-4	CASNSPGAGGLDEKLFF	TGTGCCAGCAACTCACCGGGGGCAGGGGGCTTAGATGAAAAACTGTTTTTT
NA	NA	TRBV6-5	TRBJ2-1	CASSSIRRSHEQFF	TGTGCCAGCAGCTCAATTCGGAGGTCCCATGAGCAGTTCTTC
NA	NA	TRBV6-5	TRBJ1-4	CASSYSWGDDEKLFF	TGTGCCAGCAGTTACTCATGGGGGGACGATGAAAAACTGTTTTTT
NA	NA	TRBV7-9	TRBJ1-1	CASSSAPRGKGPEAFF	TGTGCCAGCAGCTCCGCCCCCCGGGGAAAGGGCCCTGAAGCTTTCTTT
NA	NA	TRBV7-9	TRBJ2-3	CASTYGGDTQYF	TGTGCCAGCACTTATGGCGGTGATACGCAGTATTTT